This TCR beta chain appears in the sequencing data of a study of cytomegalovirus exposure and HLA in healthy donors. Germline lookup yields CDR1 SGHVS and CDR2 FNYEAQ. V dropped 10 bases and J dropped 6 bases, with 15 bases sitting between them. The length of the CDR3 is 12 residues. Study observations and caveats: Cytomegalovirus-associated status was assigned to around 160 TCR beta chains.

Comment on this clone: Its antigen remains unknown.

It was with 60 Vbeta and 13 Jbeta primers that the PCR ran. Original data processing: A follow-up analysis tallied 86 million or so unique TCR beta chains, some 9.9 million shared. Profiling relied on immunoSEQ multiplex PCR, and the TCRdb table lists in-frame clones only, not all of them. That table gives V, J and clone size, and the DNA gave D and trimming. The sample includes under 250,000 clones, 82% of them seen just once. The chain is built from TRBV7-6 and TRBJ1-2; D might be TRBD1 (5 bases). This clonotype was obtained from a man aged 40-55 years in good health and CMV-seropositive. Sequenced sample: PBMCs. CDR3 nucleotides: TGTGCCACCCAGGACATCCTGGATGGCTACACCTTC. Translated: CATQDILDGYTF.